This T cell receptor (beta chain) appears in the sequencing data of a study of Ad26.COV2.S vaccination and SARS-CoV-2 variants (dated by TCRdb to 2020 to 2023). At the level of the whole study: TCRbeta repertoire sequencing served as the tool for gauging how specific and how broad the SARS-CoV-2-reactive T cell receptors were following Ad26.COV2.S vaccination. A total of approximately 30 samples were included in the TCR-sequenced set, comprising around 19 Ad26.COV2.S vaccine recipients, 5 placebo recipients and 8 SARS-CoV-2 convalescent individuals.

Here is what the overall study found, with its caveats: It was noted by the authors that total T cell responses may have been underestimated by the TCR breadth and depth analyses. Higher spike-specific TCR breadth was observed in Ad26.COV2.S recipients than in placebo recipients (P = 0.0014). After vaccination, spike-specific CD8+ and CD4+ T cell responses were reported to show substantial breadth. Comparable non-spike TCR breadth was observed between vaccine and placebo recipients, consistent with only spike being contained in the vaccine.

On this clone: It has no known antigen specificity. The sample holds no much larger clone one base away, and base qualities are not on file.

The meaning of the sample's time point label: individuals recovered from natural SARS-CoV-2 infection. The immunoSEQ Assay was the method used to sequence TCRbeta CDR3 regions. After extraction, genomic DNA underwent amplification by bias-controlled multiplex PCR, followed by high-throughput sequencing. The study's processing was this. To quantify the absolute abundance of each unique TCRbeta CDR3 region, sequences were collapsed and filtered. Usable DNA was measured by amplifying reference genes present in all nucleated cells, and TCRbeta template counts were normalized to that usable DNA to estimate T cell fraction. Repertoire TCRs were annotated as SARS-CoV-2-specific when V gene, CDR3 amino acid sequence and J gene were exactly matched to a known reactive TCR set. MIRA supplied the reference SARS-CoV-2 TCR set, which was filtered for enrichment in COVID-19-positive ImmuneCODE repertoires so that public or cross-reactive TCRs were removed. Using the MIRA antigens, annotated TCRs were further analysed by specific ORF or by position within an ORF. Breadth was defined as the number of annotated unique rearrangements divided by the total number of unique productive rearrangements, and depth was defined as the summed frequency of the annotated unique rearrangements. TCR breadth was compared between groups using two-sided Wilcoxon rank-sum tests. The table was pulled from immuneACCESS by TCRdb, which kept in-frame rearrangements only. Such tables lose some clones; where checked, under half of the loss comes from unresolved V genes, and the rest has no known cause. V and J calls and clone size are those listed in that table; D and trimming were worked out from the DNA. The sample table shows hundreds of thousands of clones, and about 90% are seen once. About 3.9% of the sample is held by the ten biggest clonotypes.

V was cut back by 6 bases and J by 8 bases, leaving a gap of 14 bases between them. From cysteine to phenylalanine, the CDR3 is 13 amino acids long. Here the CDR3 DNA is all that survives: 39 bases in frame from base 1. Sequencing was performed on peripheral blood, taken after recovery from COVID-19. The chain is assembled from TRBV12-3 or TRBV12-4 and TRBJ1-3; a tentative D call is TRBD1 (5 bases match). This receptor was identified in a human donor who had recovered from COVID-19. The base sequence is TGTGCCAGCAGGCCCAGGGCAGGGCACACCATATATTTT. Translation gives CASRPRAGHTIYF.